The rows below give T cell receptor beta chains drawn from one sample of a study of blood T cell repertoires in COVID-19. The method was immunoSEQ multiplex PCR; TCRdb's version includes in-frame clones alone and lacks a portion of them. The data show under 150,000 clones, about 91% seen once. Sequencing input: peripheral blood. Every receptor here comes from a human donor in a cohort sampled during active COVID-19. The CDR3 runs from the conserved cysteine through the conserved F or W. D genes are given only for firm matches. Size is omitted from some rows. Given values are once, few, many or a class for expanded clones.

v_call: TRBV4-3; clone_size: -; d_call: TRBD1; j_call: TRBJ2-5; cdr3_aa: CASSQVATGGQETQYF; cdr3_nt: TGCGCCAGCAGCCAGGTGGCGACAGGGGGACAAGAGACCCAGTACTTC
v_call: TRBV6-5; clone_size: -; d_call: TRBD1; j_call: TRBJ2-5; cdr3_aa: CASSYGTGGLLPQYF; cdr3_nt: TGTGCCAGCAGTTACGGGACAGGGGGGTTGTTGCCCCAGTACTTC
v_call: TRBV25-1; clone_size: -; d_call: -; j_call: TRBJ2-7; cdr3_aa: CASGLGGEQYF; cdr3_nt: TGTGCCAGTGGGCTCGGTGGCGAGCAGTACTTC
v_call: TRBV18; clone_size: -; d_call: TRBD1; j_call: TRBJ2-5; cdr3_aa: CASSPPGASGGETQYF; cdr3_nt: TGTGCCAGCTCACCACCGGGGGCCTCAGGGGGAGAGACCCAGTACTTC
v_call: TRBV7-9; clone_size: -; d_call: -; j_call: TRBJ1-1; cdr3_aa: CASSLEGGTSEAFF; cdr3_nt: TGTGCCAGCAGCTTAGAAGGGGGAACATCTGAAGCTTTCTTT
v_call: TRBV10-3; clone_size: -; d_call: TRBD1; j_call: TRBJ2-2; cdr3_aa: CANRDSSTGELFF; cdr3_nt: TGTGCCAACCGGGACAGCTCCACCGGGGAGCTGTTTTTT
v_call: TRBV19; clone_size: -; d_call: -; j_call: TRBJ1-6; cdr3_aa: CASSESAFSDSPLHF; cdr3_nt: TGTGCCAGTAGTGAGTCCGCATTTTCCGATTCACCCCTCCACTTT
v_call: TRBV15; clone_size: -; d_call: -; j_call: TRBJ1-1; cdr3_aa: CATSEVGRGENTEAFF; cdr3_nt: TGTGCCACCAGCGAGGTAGGCAGGGGCGAGAACACTGAAGCTTTCTTT
v_call: TRBV7-3; clone_size: -; d_call: -; j_call: TRBJ1-1; cdr3_aa: CASSQSGGPEAFF; cdr3_nt: TGTGCCAGCAGCCAGTCGGGGGGACCTGAAGCTTTCTTT
v_call: TRBV5-6; clone_size: -; d_call: TRBD1; j_call: TRBJ1-2; cdr3_aa: CASSFGQGHRHYGYTF; cdr3_nt: TGTGCCAGCAGCTTTGGACAGGGGCATCGACACTATGGCTACACCTTC
v_call: TRBV7-2; clone_size: -; d_call: -; j_call: TRBJ1-6; cdr3_aa: CASSLTGNVNSPLHF; cdr3_nt: TGTGCCAGCAGCTTAACAGGGAATGTGAATTCACCCCTCCACTTT
v_call: TRBV7-6; clone_size: once; d_call: TRBD1; j_call: TRBJ2-3; cdr3_aa: CASRPTGVGTDTQYF; cdr3_nt: TGTGCCAGCAGGCCGACAGGGGTGGGCACAGATACGCAGTATTTT
v_call: TRBV6-4; clone_size: -; d_call: TRBD1; j_call: TRBJ1-3; cdr3_aa: CANPGYTGVPSGNTIYF; cdr3_nt: TGTGCCAACCCAGGATACACAGGGGTCCCCTCTGGAAACACCATATATTTT
v_call: TRBV7-9; clone_size: -; d_call: TRBD1; j_call: TRBJ1-5; cdr3_aa: CASSLGPGGDQPQHF; cdr3_nt: TGTGCCAGCAGTCTGGGCCCAGGGGGCGATCAGCCCCAGCATTTT
v_call: TRBV9; clone_size: -; d_call: -; j_call: TRBJ1-1; cdr3_aa: CASSVAPQNTEAFF; cdr3_nt: TGTGCCAGCAGCGTAGCTCCACAGAACACTGAAGCTTTCTTT
v_call: TRBV7-6; clone_size: -; d_call: -; j_call: TRBJ2-7; cdr3_aa: CASSLGPGESSYEQYF; cdr3_nt: TGTGCCAGCAGCTTAGGCCCCGGGGAAAGCTCCTACGAGCAGTACTTC
v_call: TRBV15; clone_size: -; d_call: -; j_call: TRBJ1-3; cdr3_aa: CATSRGGGDGNTIYF; cdr3_nt: TGTGCCACCAGCAGAGGAGGAGGGGATGGAAACACCATATATTTT
v_call: TRBV19; clone_size: -; d_call: TRBD1; j_call: TRBJ2-5; cdr3_aa: CASSHPTGFGTQYF; cdr3_nt: TGTGCCAGTAGTCACCCGACAGGGTTTGGGACCCAGTACTTC
v_call: TRBV4-3; clone_size: -; d_call: -; j_call: TRBJ1-2; cdr3_aa: CASSQGQVGNYGYTF; cdr3_nt: TGCGCCAGCAGCCAAGGACAGGTTGGAAACTATGGCTACACCTTC
v_call: TRBV4-1; clone_size: -; d_call: TRBD1; j_call: TRBJ2-2; cdr3_aa: CASSQGKGAVGELFF; cdr3_nt: TGCGCCAGCAGCCAAGGAAAGGGGGCGGTCGGGGAGCTGTTTTTT
v_call: TRBV5-1; clone_size: -; d_call: TRBD2; j_call: TRBJ2-1; cdr3_aa: CASSLYQRGQGEQFF; cdr3_nt: TGCGCCAGCAGCTTGTACCAGCGGGGGCAGGGTGAGCAGTTCTTC
v_call: TRBV3-1/TRBV3-2; clone_size: -; d_call: TRBD1; j_call: TRBJ2-1; cdr3_aa: CASSQAPGTGPFYNEQFF; cdr3_nt: TGTGCCAGCAGCCAAGCACCCGGGACAGGGCCTTTCTACAATGAGCAGTTCTTC
v_call: TRBV30; clone_size: -; d_call: -; j_call: TRBJ2-4; cdr3_aa: CAWSPLGGASRAKNIQYF; cdr3_nt: TGTGCCTGGAGTCCTTTAGGAGGGGCCTCGAGGGCCAAAAACATTCAGTACTTC
v_call: TRBV6-2/TRBV6-3; clone_size: -; d_call: -; j_call: TRBJ2-7; cdr3_aa: CASSLGQFEQYF; cdr3_nt: TGTGCCAGCAGTTTGGGGCAGTTCGAGCAGTACTTC
v_call: TRBV9; clone_size: -; d_call: TRBD1; j_call: TRBJ1-2; cdr3_aa: CASSADRGGYTF; cdr3_nt: TGTGCCAGCAGCGCCGACAGGGGTGGCTACACCTTC
v_call: TRBV9; clone_size: -; d_call: TRBD2; j_call: TRBJ2-1; cdr3_aa: CASSVEPQTSGGRYNEQFF; cdr3_nt: TGTGCCAGCAGCGTAGAGCCTCAAACTAGCGGGGGGCGCTACAATGAGCAGTTCTTC
v_call: TRBV30; clone_size: -; d_call: TRBD1; j_call: TRBJ1-6; cdr3_aa: CAWRGGRGDSPLHF; cdr3_nt: TGTGCCTGGAGGGGCGGCAGGGGGGATTCACCCCTCCACTTT
v_call: TRBV3-1/TRBV3-2; clone_size: -; d_call: -; j_call: TRBJ2-3; cdr3_aa: CASSQAGLGSDTQYF; cdr3_nt: TGTGCCAGCAGCCAAGCAGGGTTAGGGTCAGATACGCAGTATTTT
v_call: TRBV11-3; clone_size: once; d_call: TRBD1; j_call: TRBJ1-2; cdr3_aa: CASSFGQGAKGYTF; cdr3_nt: TGTGCCAGCAGCTTCGGACAGGGGGCGAAGGGCTACACCTTC
v_call: TRBV11-2; clone_size: few; d_call: TRBD1; j_call: TRBJ2-7; cdr3_aa: CASSLAQGVSYEQYF; cdr3_nt: TGTGCCAGCAGCTTAGCACAGGGGGTCTCCTACGAGCAGTACTTC
v_call: TRBV18; clone_size: -; d_call: -; j_call: TRBJ2-7; cdr3_aa: CASSPSHGYEQYF; cdr3_nt: TGTGCCAGCTCACCCTCCCACGGCTACGAGCAGTACTTC
v_call: TRBV2; clone_size: -; d_call: TRBD2; j_call: TRBJ2-7; cdr3_aa: CASSERGLAGGLRDEQYF; cdr3_nt: TGTGCCAGCAGTGAAAGGGGACTAGCGGGGGGCCTCCGGGACGAGCAGTACTTC
v_call: TRBV6-4; clone_size: once; d_call: TRBD2; j_call: TRBJ2-1; cdr3_aa: CASSDSIGGGLKQFF; cdr3_nt: TGTGCCAGCAGTGACTCGATTGGCGGGGGACTAAAGCAGTTCTTC
v_call: TRBV6-4; clone_size: few; d_call: -; j_call: TRBJ1-4; cdr3_aa: CASSDSGRNPTNEKLFF; cdr3_nt: TGTGCCAGCAGTGACTCTGGCAGAAACCCAACTAATGAAAAACTGTTTTTT
v_call: TRBV19; clone_size: -; d_call: TRBD1; j_call: TRBJ2-6; cdr3_aa: CASRPGQGQSAGANVLTF; cdr3_nt: TGTGCCAGTAGGCCGGGACAGGGTCAATCCGCGGGGGCCAACGTCCTGACTTTC
v_call: TRBV28; clone_size: -; d_call: -; j_call: TRBJ2-1; cdr3_aa: CASSLFLSEQFF; cdr3_nt: TGTGCCAGCAGTTTATTCCTAAGTGAGCAGTTCTTC
v_call: TRBV15; clone_size: -; d_call: -; j_call: TRBJ2-7; cdr3_aa: CATSIAGASYEQYF; cdr3_nt: TGTGCCACCAGCATCGCGGGGGCCTCCTACGAGCAGTACTTC
v_call: TRBV7-3; clone_size: -; d_call: TRBD2; j_call: TRBJ2-5; cdr3_aa: CASSLSGGTSGLETQYF; cdr3_nt: TGTGCCAGCAGCTTAAGTGGGGGGACTAGCGGGTTGGAGACCCAGTACTTC
v_call: TRBV18; clone_size: -; d_call: TRBD2; j_call: TRBJ2-2; cdr3_aa: CASSPLLPSGGANTGELFF; cdr3_nt: TGTGCCAGCTCACCACTTCTACCCAGCGGGGGGGCCAACACCGGGGAGCTGTTTTTT
v_call: TRBV27; clone_size: once; d_call: TRBD1; j_call: TRBJ1-2; cdr3_aa: CASSSGQGSSGGYTF; cdr3_nt: TGTGCCAGCAGTTCGGGACAGGGTAGTTCTGGTGGCTACACCTTC
v_call: TRBV15; clone_size: -; d_call: TRBD1; j_call: TRBJ2-1; cdr3_aa: CATSRDKGGWLSYNEQFF; cdr3_nt: TGTGCCACCAGCAGAGATAAAGGGGGCTGGCTCTCTTACAATGAGCAGTTCTTC
v_call: TRBV3-1/TRBV3-2; clone_size: -; d_call: TRBD2; j_call: TRBJ2-3; cdr3_aa: CASSLLAGGSTDTQYF; cdr3_nt: TGTGCCAGCAGCCTTCTAGCGGGGGGCTCCACAGATACGCAGTATTTT
v_call: TRBV11-3; clone_size: -; d_call: TRBD2; j_call: TRBJ2-5; cdr3_aa: CASSLSGGALETQYF; cdr3_nt: TGTGCCAGCAGCTTGAGCGGGGGGGCCTTGGAGACCCAGTACTTC
v_call: TRBV5-4; clone_size: -; d_call: -; j_call: TRBJ2-4; cdr3_aa: CASSLGLAKNIQYF; cdr3_nt: TGTGCCAGCAGCTTGGGTCTCGCCAAAAACATTCAGTACTTC